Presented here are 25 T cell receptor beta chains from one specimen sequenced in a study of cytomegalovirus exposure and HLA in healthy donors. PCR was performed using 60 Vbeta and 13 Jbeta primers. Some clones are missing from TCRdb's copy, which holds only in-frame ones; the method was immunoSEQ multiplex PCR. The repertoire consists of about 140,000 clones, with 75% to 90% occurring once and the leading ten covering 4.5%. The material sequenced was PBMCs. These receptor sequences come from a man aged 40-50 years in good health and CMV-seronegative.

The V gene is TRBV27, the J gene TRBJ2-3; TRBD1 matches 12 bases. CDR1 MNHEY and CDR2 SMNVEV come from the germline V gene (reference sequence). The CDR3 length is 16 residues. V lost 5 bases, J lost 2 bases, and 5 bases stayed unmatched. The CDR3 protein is CASSKGQGAPTDTQYF. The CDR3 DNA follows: TGTGCCAGCAGTAAGGGACAGGGGGCGCCCACAGATACGCAGTATTTT.

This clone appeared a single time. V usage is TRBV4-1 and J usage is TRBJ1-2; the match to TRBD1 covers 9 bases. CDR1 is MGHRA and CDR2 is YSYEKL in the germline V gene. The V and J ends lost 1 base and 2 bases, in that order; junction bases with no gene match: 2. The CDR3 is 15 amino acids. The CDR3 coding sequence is TGCGCCAGCAGCCAAGGGACAGGGGTCAACTATGGCTACACCTTC. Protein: CASSQGTGVNYGYTF.

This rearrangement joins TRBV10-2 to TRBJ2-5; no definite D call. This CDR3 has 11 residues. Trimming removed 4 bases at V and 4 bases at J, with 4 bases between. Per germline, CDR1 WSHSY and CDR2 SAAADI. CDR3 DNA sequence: TGCGCCAGCAGTGCCGTAGAGACCCAGTACTTC. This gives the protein CASSAVETQYF.

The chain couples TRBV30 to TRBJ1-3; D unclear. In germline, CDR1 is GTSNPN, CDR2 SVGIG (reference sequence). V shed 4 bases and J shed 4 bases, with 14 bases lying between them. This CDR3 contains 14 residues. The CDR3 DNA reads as TGTGCCTGGACAGGCGCGAATGAGGGAAACACCATATATTTT. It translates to CAWTGANEGNTIYF.

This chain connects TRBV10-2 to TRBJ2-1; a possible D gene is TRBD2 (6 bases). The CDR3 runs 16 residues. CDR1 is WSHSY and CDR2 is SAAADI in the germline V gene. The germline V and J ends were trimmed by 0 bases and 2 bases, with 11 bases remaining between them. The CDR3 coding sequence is TGCGCCAGCAGTGAGTCGGGGGGACTCACCTACAATGAGCAGTTCTTC. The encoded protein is CASSESGGLTYNEQFF.

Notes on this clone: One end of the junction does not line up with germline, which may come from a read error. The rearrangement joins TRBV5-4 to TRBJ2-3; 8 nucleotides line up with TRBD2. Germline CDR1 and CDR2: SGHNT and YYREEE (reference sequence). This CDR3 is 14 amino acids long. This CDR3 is CASSLGAGGDTQYF. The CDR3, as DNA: TGTGCCAGCAGTTTGGGGGCGGGGGGTGATACGCAGTATTTT.

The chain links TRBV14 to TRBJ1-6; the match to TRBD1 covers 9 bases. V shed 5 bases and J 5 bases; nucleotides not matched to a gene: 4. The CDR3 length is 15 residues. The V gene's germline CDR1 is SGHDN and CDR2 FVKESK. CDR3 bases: TGTGCCAGCAGCACCCGGACAGGGGATAATTCACCCCTCCACTTT. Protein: CASSTRTGDNSPLHF. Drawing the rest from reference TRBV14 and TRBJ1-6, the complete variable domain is EAGVTQFPSHSVIEKGQTVTLRCDPISGHDNLYWYRRVMGKEIKFLLHFVKESKQDESGMPNNRFLAERTGGTYSTLKVQPAELEDSGVYFCASSTRTGDNSPLHFGNGTRLTVT.

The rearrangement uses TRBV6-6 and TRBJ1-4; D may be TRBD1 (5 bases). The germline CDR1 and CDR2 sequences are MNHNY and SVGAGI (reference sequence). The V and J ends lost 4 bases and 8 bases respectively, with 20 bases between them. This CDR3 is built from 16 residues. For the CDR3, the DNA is TGTGCCAGCAGTTCGGGAGAACAGAGAGGGGTGGAAAAACTGTTTTTT. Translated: CASSSGEQRGVEKLFF.

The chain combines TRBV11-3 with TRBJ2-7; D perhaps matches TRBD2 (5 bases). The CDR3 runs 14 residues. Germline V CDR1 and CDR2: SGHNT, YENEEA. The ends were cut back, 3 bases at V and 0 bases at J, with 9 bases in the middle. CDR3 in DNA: TGTGCCAGCAGCTTTCACGACTACTCCTACGAGCAGTACTTC. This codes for CASSFHDYSYEQYF.

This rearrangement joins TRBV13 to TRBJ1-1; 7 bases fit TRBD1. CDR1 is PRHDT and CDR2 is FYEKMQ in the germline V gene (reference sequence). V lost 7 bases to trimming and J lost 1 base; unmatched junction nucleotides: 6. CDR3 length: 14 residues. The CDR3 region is CASIKRTGNTEAFF. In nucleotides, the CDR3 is TGTGCCAGCATCAAACGGACAGGGAACACTGAAGCTTTCTTT.

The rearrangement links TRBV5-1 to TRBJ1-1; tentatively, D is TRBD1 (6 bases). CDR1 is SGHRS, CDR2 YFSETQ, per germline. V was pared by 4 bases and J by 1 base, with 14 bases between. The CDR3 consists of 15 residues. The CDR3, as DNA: TGCGCCAGCAGCCCGTCGGGGGGGGCGAACACTGAAGCTTTCTTT. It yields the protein CASSPSGGANTEAFF.

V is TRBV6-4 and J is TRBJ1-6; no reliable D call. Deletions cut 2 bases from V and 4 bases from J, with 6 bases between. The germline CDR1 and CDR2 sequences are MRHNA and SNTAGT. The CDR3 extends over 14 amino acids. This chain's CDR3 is CASSDAGYNSPLHF. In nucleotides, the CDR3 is TGTGCCAGCAGTGACGCAGGTTATAATTCACCCCTCCACTTT.

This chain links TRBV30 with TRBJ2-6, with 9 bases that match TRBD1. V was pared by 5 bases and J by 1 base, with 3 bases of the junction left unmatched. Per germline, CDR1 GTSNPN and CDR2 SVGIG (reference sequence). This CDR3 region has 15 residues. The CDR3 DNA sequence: TGTGCCTGGGCGACAGGGGGTTCTGGGGCCAACGTCCTGACTTTC. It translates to CAWATGGSGANVLTF.

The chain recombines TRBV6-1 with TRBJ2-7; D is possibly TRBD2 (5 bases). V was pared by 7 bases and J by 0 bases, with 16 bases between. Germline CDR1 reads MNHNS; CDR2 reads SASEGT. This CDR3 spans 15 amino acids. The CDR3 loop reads CASIAGGTNSYEQYF. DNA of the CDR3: TGTGCCAGCATCGCAGGAGGTACCAACTCCTACGAGCAGTACTTC.

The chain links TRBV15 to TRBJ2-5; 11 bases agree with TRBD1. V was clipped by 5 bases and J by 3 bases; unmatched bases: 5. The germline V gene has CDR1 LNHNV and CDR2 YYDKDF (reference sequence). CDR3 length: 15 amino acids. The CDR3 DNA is TGTGCCACCAGCGGATGGACAGGGGGCGAAGAGACCCAGTACTTC. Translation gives CATSGWTGGEETQYF.

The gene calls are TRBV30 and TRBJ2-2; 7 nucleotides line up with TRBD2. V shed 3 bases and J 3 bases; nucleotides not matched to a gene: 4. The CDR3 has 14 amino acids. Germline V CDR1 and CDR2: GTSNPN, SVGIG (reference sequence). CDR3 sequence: CAWRGGFDTGELFF. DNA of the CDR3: TGTGCCTGGAGGGGGGGGTTCGACACCGGGGAGCTGTTTTTT.

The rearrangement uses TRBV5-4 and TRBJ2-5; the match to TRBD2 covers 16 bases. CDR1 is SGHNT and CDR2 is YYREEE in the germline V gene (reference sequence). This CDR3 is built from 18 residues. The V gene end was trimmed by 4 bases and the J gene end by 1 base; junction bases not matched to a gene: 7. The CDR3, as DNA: TGTGCCAGCAGCACAGGGACTAGCGGGGGGGCTGGCCAAGAGACCCAGTACTTC. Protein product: CASSTGTSGGAGQETQYF.

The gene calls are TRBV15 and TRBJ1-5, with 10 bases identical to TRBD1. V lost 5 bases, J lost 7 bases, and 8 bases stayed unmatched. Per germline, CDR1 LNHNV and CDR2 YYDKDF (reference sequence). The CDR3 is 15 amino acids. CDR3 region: CATSGGQGVWQPQHF. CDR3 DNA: TGTGCCACCAGCGGAGGACAGGGGGTTTGGCAGCCCCAGCATTTT.

The CDR3 DNA reads as TGTGCCACCTCAAGGGGGTGGGGGCGGGTTAGCAATCAGCCCCAGCATTTT. Translation: CATSRGWGRVSNQPQHF. This chain links TRBV28 with TRBJ1-5; D may be TRBD1 (6 bases). Trimming cost V 10 bases and J 0 bases, with 22 bases left between them. Germline CDR1 MDHEN, CDR2 SYDVKM. The length of the CDR3 is 17 residues.

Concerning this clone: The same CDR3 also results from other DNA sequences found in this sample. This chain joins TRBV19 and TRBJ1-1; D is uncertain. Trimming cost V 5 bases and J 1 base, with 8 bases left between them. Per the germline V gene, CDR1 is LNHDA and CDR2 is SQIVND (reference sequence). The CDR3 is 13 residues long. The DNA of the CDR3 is TGTGCCAGTAGTTCAAAGCGGAACACTGAAGCTTTCTTT. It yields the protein CASSSKRNTEAFF.

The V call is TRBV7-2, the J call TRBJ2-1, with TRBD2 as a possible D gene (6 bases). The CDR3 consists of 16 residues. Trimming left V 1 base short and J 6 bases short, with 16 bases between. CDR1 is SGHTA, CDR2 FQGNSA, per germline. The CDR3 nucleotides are TGTGCCAGCAGCTTAGTTCGGGGGAGCGGACGCAATGAGCAGTTCTTC. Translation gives CASSLVRGSGRNEQFF.

In nucleotides, the CDR3 is TGCGCCAGCAGCTTGGATCTGGGACTCAGGAACACTGAAGCTTTCTTT. This translates into CASSLDLGLRNTEAFF. The J gene is TRBJ1-1, the V gene TRBV5-1, with D possibly being TRBD1 (5 bases). With 0 bases removed from V and 1 base from J, the gap between germline ends came to 13 bases. Germline V gene sequence: CDR1 SGHRS, CDR2 YFSETQ. The CDR3 totals 16 residues.

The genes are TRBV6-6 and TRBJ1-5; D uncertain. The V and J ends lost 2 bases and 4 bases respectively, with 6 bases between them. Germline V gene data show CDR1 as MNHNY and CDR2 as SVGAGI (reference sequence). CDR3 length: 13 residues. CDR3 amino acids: CASSYPQNQPQHF. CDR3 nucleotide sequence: TGTGCCAGCAGTTACCCCCAAAATCAGCCCCAGCATTTT.

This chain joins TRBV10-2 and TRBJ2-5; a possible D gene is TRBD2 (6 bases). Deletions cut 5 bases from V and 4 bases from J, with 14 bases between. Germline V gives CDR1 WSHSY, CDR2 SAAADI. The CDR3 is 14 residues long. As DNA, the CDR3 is TGCGCCAGCAGTCCTTTGACTAGTAGAGAGACCCAGTACTTC. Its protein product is CASSPLTSRETQYF.

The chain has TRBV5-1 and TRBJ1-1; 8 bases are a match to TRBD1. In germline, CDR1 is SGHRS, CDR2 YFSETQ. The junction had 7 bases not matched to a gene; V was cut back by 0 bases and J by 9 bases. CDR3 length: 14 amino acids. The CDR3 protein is CASSLATTGGKAFF. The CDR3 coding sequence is TGCGCCAGCAGCTTGGCCACTACAGGGGGTAAAGCTTTCTTT. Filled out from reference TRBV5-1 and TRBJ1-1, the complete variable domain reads KAGVTQTPRYLIKTRGQQVTLSCSPISGHRSVSWYQQTPGQGLQFLFEYFSETQRNKGNFPGRFSGRQFSNSRSEMNVSTLELGDSALYLCASSLATTGGKAFFGQGTRLTVV.